This TCR beta chain stems from a study of blood T cells in healthy people across ages. This clonotype was seen a few times. Alongside a J-beta primer mix, a sample-barcoded 5' primer served in a second PCR lasting roughly 7 to 11 cycles. Each CDR3 protein is one row after TCRdb ran MiXCR on the 5' RACE reads. The table lists roughly 730,000 distinct CDR3 sequences, around three fifths of them singletons, with approximately 24% in the top ten. The receptor's source is a man aged 40-50 years in good health. Sequenced input: blood.

In DNA, the CDR3 is TGCAGTGCTACCTTTAGCGGGGATTCCTACGAGCAGTACTTC. As protein: CSATFSGDSYEQYF. This chain connects TRBV20-1 to TRBJ2-7, with 8 bases identical to TRBD2. Per germline, CDR1 DFQATT and CDR2 SNEGSKA (reference sequence). J lost 1 base, V lost 4 bases, and 6 bases had no gene match. There are 14 residues in the CDR3.